This TCR beta chain was retrieved from a study of blood T cell repertoires in COVID-19 (dated by TCRdb to the early 2020s). Looking at the study overall: Samples covering the acute and convalescent phases of COVID-19 were provided by collaborators in the United States, Italy and Spain. The prospective study material was composed of cDNA or gDNA derived from T cells, B-cell-depleted T cells, or PBMCs. Subjects who had been exposed to COVID-19, were actively infected with it, or had recovered from it provided the deeply sampled blood TCRbeta repertoires that made up the dataset. A freely available public database, intended as a resource for researchers studying the immune response to SARS-CoV-2, is where the repertoires were released. The samples were drawn from the first 160 participants of the ongoing ImmuneRACE study and from over 950 subjects provided by 6 global collaborators. Sample metadata almost always included a de-identified subject ID, COVID-19 status, age in years and sex. HLA class I and class II types, where available, came from metadata supplied by the sample provider rather than from assay-based typing.

Enrolling through a virtual design, the prospective study's participants ranged in age from about 18 to 100 years and lived across 20 to 25 United States geographic areas. In the prospective study, participants were assigned to cohorts based on the clinical history participants reported in a screening survey and a study questionnaire. Recovered participants in ImmuneRACE Cohort 3 were defined by two consecutive negative NP/OP PCR tests, clearance by a healthcare professional, or resolution of symptoms. In the prospective study, mobile phlebotomists collected whole blood, serum and a nasopharyngeal or oropharyngeal swab from each participant. Over an approximately 2-month period, participants in the prospective study had the option of providing additional blood draws and questionnaires. Blood samples from the prospective study were shipped frozen or at room temperature prior to DNA extraction. Study-wide findings and limitations: How much clinical and demographic metadata was included differed by source and by participant, and the metadata was provided uncurated.

With respect to this clone: What antigen it recognizes has not been identified. Base-call qualities are not available, and no considerably larger clone is one nucleotide away.

The immunoSEQ Assay, a bias-controlled multiplex PCR, was used to amplify TCRbeta CDR3 regions from genomic DNA. In the authors' own workflow: Within the assay, amplification of reference gene primers was used to estimate how many nucleated cells each sample contained. To quantify the absolute abundance of each unique TCRbeta CDR3 rearrangement, sequence reads were collapsed and filtered. For each sample, productive Simpson clonality was calculated as the square root of Simpson's diversity index across productive rearrangements. Not all clones reach the TCRdb copy of this immuneACCESS table, which keeps in-frame sequences only. Checked studies attribute under half of the gap to unresolved V genes and leave the rest unexplained. V and J calls and clone size come straight from that table; D and trimming were deduced from the DNA. The sample profile shows roughly 400,000 clones; roughly 91% of them were found once. Jointly, the top ten make up under 0.7% of the sample.

CDR1 SEHNR and CDR2 FQNEAQ were looked up in the germline V gene (reference sequence). From V the trimming removes 1 base and from J it removes 2 bases, while the gene matches leave 4 bases of the junction unaccounted for. Measured from the cysteine to the phenylalanine, the CDR3 is 15 residues long. The kept DNA is CDR3 alone, 45 bases in frame from the first base. The TCR originated in a young man who had recovered from COVID-19. In this chain, TRBV7-9 is recombined with TRBJ1-2; 7 central bases correspond to TRBD1. Sequencing was performed on PBMCs or T cells enriched from blood (not recorded which). The DNA is TGTGCCAGCAGCTTAGTAGACAGGGACAACTATGGCTACACCTTC. Its amino acids are CASSLVDRDNYGYTF.